Each of the 27 T cell receptor beta chains below was sequenced from the same sample in a study of Ad26.COV2.S vaccination and SARS-CoV-2 variants. Libraries were prepared by immunoSEQ multiplex PCR; TCRdb keeps only in-frame clonotypes and omits some of them. The table lists about 350,000 clones, over 75% of them singletons. Treatment: some 20 received Ad26.COV2.S at low or high dose, single or two shots; several received placebo; per-sample allocation not given. Each sample was drawn 63 days after the first injection (of vaccine or placebo). This specimen consisted of peripheral blood, obtained in a trial of Ad26.COV2.S vaccine versus placebo. The receptors here all came from a person between 18 and 65 years old who received the Ad26.COV2.S COVID-19 vaccine or a placebo.

The rearrangement links TRBV19 to TRBJ1-5; D call uncertain. Trimming took 3 bases from V and 7 from J, leaving 13 bases between them. The CDR3 loop spans 14 amino acids. From germline, CDR1 is LNHDA and CDR2 SQIVND (reference sequence). In DNA form, the CDR3 reads TGTGCCAGTAGTATTGGGGTGGGCGGGCAGCCCCAGCATTTT. Translating gives CASSIGVGGQPQHF. Combining the CDR3 with reference TRBV19 and TRBJ1-5 gives the whole variable domain DGGITQSPKYLFRKEGQNVTLSCEQNLNHDAMYWYRQDPGQGLRLIYYSQIVNDFQKGDIAEGYSVSREKKESFPLTVTSAQKNPTAFYLCASSIGVGGQPQHFGDGTRLSIL.

The CDR3 coding sequence is TGTGCCAGCAGCCCCCGGGACAGGGGCCAAGAGACCCAGTACTTC. The encoded protein is CASSPRDRGQETQYF. This rearrangement joins TRBV3-1 (or the pseudogene TRBV3-2) to TRBJ2-5; TRBD1 matches at 10 bases. V lost 4 bases to trimming and J lost 1 base; unmatched junction nucleotides: 3. Germline loops: CDR1 LGHDT, CDR2 YNNKEL (reference sequence). CDR3 length: 15 amino acids.

This chain connects TRBV9 to TRBJ1-5; 7 bases are shared with TRBD1. The V and J ends lost 1 base and 6 bases, in that order; junction bases with no gene match: 7. Germline CDR1 reads SGDLS; CDR2 reads YYNGEE. The CDR3 contains 15 residues. The CDR3 DNA sequence: TGTGCCAGCAGCGTATCGGGACAGCTTCTTCAGCCCCAGCATTTT. Encoded protein: CASSVSGQLLQPQHF.

The chain joins TRBV5-1 to TRBJ2-2; D unclear. Trimming cost V 0 bases and J 4 bases, with 4 bases left between them. Germline-derived CDR1 and CDR2 are SGHRS and YFSETQ. The CDR3 loop spans 13 amino acids. CDR3 in amino acids: CASSLDFTGELFF. In DNA, the CDR3 is TGCGCCAGCAGCTTGGACTTCACCGGGGAGCTGTTTTTT.

The chain's CDR3 is CASSRGFGSYSGNTIYF. The CDR3 nucleotides are TGTGCCAGCAGCCGGGGTTTCGGCTCCTACTCTGGAAACACCATATATTTT. The rearrangement joins TRBV27 to TRBJ1-3; D is undetermined. Trimming removed 6 bases at V and 0 bases at J, with 18 bases between. The CDR3 has 17 residues. Germline loops: CDR1 MNHEY, CDR2 SMNVEV (reference sequence).

The chain couples TRBV6-5 to TRBJ1-1; D call uncertain. Germline loops: CDR1 MNHEY, CDR2 SVGAGI. V was clipped by 3 bases and J by 1 base, with 15 bases between them. The CDR3 spans 16 residues. In DNA form, the CDR3 reads TGTGCCAGCAGTTATCGGTTTCCCGGACCGAACACTGAAGCTTTCTTT. Its protein product is CASSYRFPGPNTEAFF.

This clone appeared once. The chain links TRBV5-4 to TRBJ2-5; 8 positions match TRBD2. Germline CDR1 and CDR2: SGHNT and YYREEE (reference sequence). The ends lost 3 bases at V and 3 bases at J; junction bases unmatched: 7. The length of the CDR3 is 15 residues. CDR3 amino acids: CASSSLAGIKETQYF. CDR3 sequence (DNA): TGTGCCAGCAGCTCCTTAGCGGGGATTAAAGAGACCCAGTACTTC.

The V call is TRBV4-1, the J call TRBJ1-4; D is undetermined. V shed 1 base and J shed 2 bases, with 14 bases lying between them. Germline CDR1 is MGHRA and CDR2 is YSYEKL. The CDR3 is 17 residues long. The CDR3 loop reads CASSQVVVVGTNEKLFF. The CDR3 DNA reads TGCGCCAGCAGCCAAGTCGTGGTCGTGGGCACTAATGAAAAACTGTTTTTT.

The J gene is TRBJ1-4, the V gene TRBV18; 7 bases map to TRBD1. Losses at the gene ends were 3 bases for V and 4 bases for J; bases not matched to a gene: 2. The CDR3 loop spans 14 amino acids. CDR1 and CDR2 (germline): KGHSH, LQKENI. In DNA, the CDR3 is TGTGCCAGCTCACCGGGACAGCATAATGAAAAACTGTTTTTT. Residues: CASSPGQHNEKLFF.

The chain joins TRBV14 to TRBJ1-1; D gene ambiguous. The CDR3 loop spans 15 amino acids. The V gene's germline CDR1 is SGHDN and CDR2 FVKESK. V was shortened by 1 base and J by 0 bases, with 9 bases between the two germline ends. The CDR3 here is CASSQGTSMNTEAFF. The CDR3 DNA sequence: TGTGCCAGCAGCCAAGGGACCAGCATGAACACTGAAGCTTTCTTT.

V and J are TRBV9 and TRBJ1-1; 7 positions match TRBD1. This CDR3 contains 13 residues. V dropped 3 bases and J dropped 2; count of bases not matched to a gene: 1. The germline gives CDR1 SGDLS, CDR2 YYNGEE. The CDR3 DNA reads TGTGCCAGCAGCGAAGGGGGCAACACTGAAGCTTTCTTT. This encodes CASSEGGNTEAFF.

As regards this clone: The sample contains more than one DNA sequence encoding this CDR3. The chain is built from TRBV4-1 and TRBJ2-7; the match to TRBD2 covers 11 bases. Germline V gene data show CDR1 as MGHRA and CDR2 as YSYEKL. J lost 2 bases, V lost 4 bases, and 4 bases had no gene match. The CDR3 consists of 15 residues. The CDR3 sequence is CASSLGLAGAYEQYF. The CDR3 DNA reads as TGCGCCAGCAGCCTTGGACTAGCGGGCGCCTACGAGCAGTACTTC.

This clone occurred once. V usage is TRBV5-1 and J usage is TRBJ2-5; D gene unclear. V was cut by 7 bases and J by 5 bases, with 15 bases left in between. This CDR3 has 13 residues. CDR1 and CDR2 from the germline V gene are SGHRS and YFSETQ. The CDR3 loop is CASRAAAGETQYF. DNA for the CDR3: TGCGCCAGCCGGGCGGCGGCAGGCGAGACCCAGTACTTC.

This clone was observed a single time. This chain links TRBV6-1 with TRBJ2-1, with D possibly TRBD2 on 6 matching bases. Germline loops: CDR1 MNHNS, CDR2 SASEGT. There are 15 residues in the CDR3. V gave up 2 bases and J gave up 7 bases, with 15 bases separating them. The CDR3 DNA is TGTGCCAGCAGTGAAAGGGCATCGGGGGTGAATGAGCAGTTCTTC. Protein sequence: CASSERASGVNEQFF.

This rearrangement joins TRBV4-3 to TRBJ2-3; D is possibly TRBD2 (6 bases). There are 17 residues in the CDR3. CDR1 LGHNA and CDR2 YSLEER come from the germline V gene. V gave up 3 bases and J gave up 0 bases, with 16 bases separating them. The CDR3 DNA sequence: TGCGCCAGCAGCCATTATACACCCGGGACTAGCACAGATACGCAGTATTTT. Translating it yields CASSHYTPGTSTDTQYF.

The rearrangement uses TRBV30 and TRBJ2-6; D unclear. This CDR3 region has 12 residues. V was pared by 4 bases and J by 2 bases, with 3 bases between. The germline gives CDR1 GTSNPN, CDR2 SVGIG (reference sequence). The CDR3 nucleotides read TGTGCCTGGACCCCTGGGGCCAACGTCCTGACTTTC. This encodes CAWTPGANVLTF.

This clone was seen just once. The J gene is TRBJ1-3, the V gene TRBV5-4; 11 bases fit TRBD1. V shed 0 bases, J shed 2 bases, and the junction held 1 base outside the gene matches. The CDR3 runs to 16 residues. Germline-derived CDR1 and CDR2 are SGHNT and YYREEE (reference sequence). This CDR3 is CASSLEGQGAGNTIYF. The CDR3 DNA is TGTGCCAGCAGCTTGGAGGGACAGGGGGCTGGAAACACCATATATTTT.

This clone occurred a few times. V gene TRBV9 combines with J gene TRBJ2-7, with 7 bases matching TRBD1. V gave up 3 bases and J gave up 2 bases; unmatched junction bases: 11. Germline loops: CDR1 SGDLS, CDR2 YYNGEE. The CDR3 contains 16 residues. The chain's CDR3 is CASSESPGQYPYEQYF. In DNA, the CDR3 is TGTGCCAGCAGCGAGAGTCCGGGACAGTATCCCTACGAGCAGTACTTC. Filled out from reference TRBV9 and TRBJ2-7, the complete variable domain reads DSGVTQTPKHLITATGQRVTLRCSPRSGDLSVYWYQQSLDQGLQFLIQYYNGEERAKGNILERFSAQQFPDLHSELNLSSLELGDSALYFCASSESPGQYPYEQYFGPGTRLTVT.

The chain has TRBV11-2 and TRBJ2-7; D uncertain. CDR1 and CDR2 from the germline V gene are SGHAT and FQNNGV. V was clipped by 3 bases and J by 1 base, with 7 bases between them. This CDR3 has 13 amino acids. The CDR3 sequence: CASSLDGSYEQYF. The CDR3 coding sequence is TGTGCCAGCAGCTTGGACGGGTCCTACGAGCAGTACTTC.

The rearrangement links TRBV10-2 to TRBJ1-1; TRBD1 might be the D (6 bases). Germline V gene sequence: CDR1 WSHSY, CDR2 SAAADI. The CDR3 has 14 amino acids. V was trimmed by 3 bases and J by 5 bases, leaving 13 bases between them. CDR3 sequence (DNA): TGCGCCAGCAGTGATATACAGGGAGGGACTGAAGCTTTCTTT. Translating gives CASSDIQGGTEAFF.

J is TRBJ2-1 and V is TRBV5-5; D perhaps matches TRBD1 (5 bases). This CDR3 region has 18 residues. The ends were cut back, 2 bases at V and 0 bases at J, with 18 bases in the middle. Germline CDR1 reads SGHKS; CDR2 reads YYEKEE (reference sequence). The CDR3, as DNA: TGTGCCAGCAGCTTTTTCCTTTCAGGGATCAGCTCCTACAATGAGCAGTTCTTC. Translating gives CASSFFLSGISSYNEQFF.

This chain uses TRBV12-5 with TRBJ2-5; 8 nucleotides align to TRBD1. V lost 5 bases and J lost 5; bases outside the gene matches: 7. This CDR3 contains 14 residues. Germline lookup yields CDR1 LGHNT and CDR2 FRNRAP. DNA of the CDR3: TGTGCTAGTGGTGTCGGACAGGGAGTGGAGACCCAGTACTTC. This codes for CASGVGQGVETQYF.

V and J are TRBV7-9 and TRBJ1-5; perhaps TRBD1 as D (6 bases). Germline loops: CDR1 SEHNR, CDR2 FQNEAQ (reference sequence). The V gene lost 5 bases and the J gene lost 6 bases, with 20 bases spanning the gap. There are 16 residues in the CDR3. The chain's CDR3 is CASSPRTGISLQPQHF. The DNA for the CDR3 is TGTGCCAGCAGCCCCCGTACAGGGATTTCCCTTCAGCCCCAGCATTTT.

CDR3: CASSSSITNEQFF. The CDR3 DNA is TGTGCCAGCAGTTCCTCTATCACCAATGAGCAGTTCTTC. V gene TRBV12-3 or TRBV12-4 combines with J gene TRBJ2-1; D is uncertain. V lost 4 bases, J lost 6 bases, and 10 bases lay in between. The CDR3 has 13 amino acids.

The gene calls are TRBV10-3 and TRBJ2-3; possibly TRBD1 for D (6 bases). The CDR3 contains 16 residues. CDR1 is ENHRY and CDR2 is SYGVKD in the germline V gene. Between the trimmed V and J ends, which lost 3 bases and 1 base, there was a span of 14 bases. The CDR3 DNA reads as TGTGCCATCAGTGACCCGCTGGGGGCTGGCACAGATACGCAGTATTTT. It yields the protein CAISDPLGAGTDTQYF.

In this sample, this clone turned up once. V is TRBV11-2 and J is TRBJ1-1; D is unclear. The V gene's germline CDR1 is SGHAT and CDR2 FQNNGV. The CDR3 extends over 12 amino acids. V lost 3 bases and J 5 bases, leaving 7 bases between the germline ends. The CDR3 sequence is CASSLGPTEAFF. The CDR3 nucleotides are TGTGCCAGCAGCTTGGGCCCTACTGAAGCTTTCTTT.

Concerning this clone itself: Other DNA sequences from this sample encode an identical CDR3 as well. V gene TRBV3-1 (or the pseudogene TRBV3-2) combines with J gene TRBJ2-2; no definite D call. V was trimmed by 1 base and J by 3 bases, leaving 3 bases between them. CDR1 is LGHDT and CDR2 is YNNKEL in the germline V gene (reference sequence). The CDR3 is made up of 13 amino acids. CDR3 loop: CASSQGYTGELFF. Written as DNA, the CDR3 is TGTGCCAGCAGCCAAGGGTACACCGGGGAGCTGTTTTTT.